The following is a TCR beta chain sequence with its context. Its antigen remains unknown. Amplified TCR beta CDR3 regions came from RNA transcripts. Primed by the HTBI set, a first-round RT-PCR was run on the TCR CDR3. TCRdb used MiXCR to reprocess the multiplex PCR reads, holding one entry per CDR3 protein. The sample consists of some 300,000 distinct CDR3 sequences, 10% to 15% of them appearing once. These data come from a study of T cells in Graves' hyperthyroidism and ophthalmopathy. Study-level findings and limits: The model identified upcoming ophthalmopathy a median around 7.1 months ahead of onset. Most thyroid clonotypes expanded above 0.001 appeared in blood too.

Fresh peripheral blood, about 9.6 ml, yielded the PBMCs. V was cut by 2 bases and J by 6 bases, with 20 bases left in between. The CDR3 contains 17 residues. CDR1 is KGHSH, CDR2 LQKENI, per germline. The source of this sequence is a woman aged 25 to 39 with Graves' hyperthyroidism that later progressed to Graves' ophthalmopathy. This chain uses TRBV18 with TRBJ2-1; TRBD1 might be the D (6 bases). The sample taken for sequencing was blood. The CDR3 protein is CASSPGGWLQRVNEQFF. DNA of the CDR3: TGTGCCAGCTCACCAGGGGGCTGGCTCCAGAGGGTCAATGAGCAGTTCTTC. Filled out from reference TRBV18 and TRBJ2-1, the complete variable domain reads NAGVMQNPRHLVRRRGQEARLRCSPMKGHSHVYWYRQLPEEGLKFMVYLQKENIIDESGMPKERFSAEFPKEGPSILRIQQVVRGDSAAYFCASSPGGWLQRVNEQFFGPGTRLTVL.